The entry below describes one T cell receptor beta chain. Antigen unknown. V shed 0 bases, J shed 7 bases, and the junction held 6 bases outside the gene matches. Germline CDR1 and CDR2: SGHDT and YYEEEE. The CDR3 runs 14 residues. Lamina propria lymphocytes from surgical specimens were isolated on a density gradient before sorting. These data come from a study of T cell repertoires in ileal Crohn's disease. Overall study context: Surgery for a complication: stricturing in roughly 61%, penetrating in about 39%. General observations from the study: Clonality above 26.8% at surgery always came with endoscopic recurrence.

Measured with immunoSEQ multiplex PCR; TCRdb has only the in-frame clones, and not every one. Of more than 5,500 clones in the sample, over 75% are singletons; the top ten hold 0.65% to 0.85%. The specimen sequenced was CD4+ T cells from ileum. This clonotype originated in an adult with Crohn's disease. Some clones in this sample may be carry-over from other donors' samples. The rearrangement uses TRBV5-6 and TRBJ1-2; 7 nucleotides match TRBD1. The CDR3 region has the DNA TGTGCCAGCAGCTTGGGCCAGGGGGTTTTTGGCTACACCTTC. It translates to CASSLGQGVFGYTF.